This T cell receptor (beta chain) derives from a study of shared clonotypes between healthy human individuals. Turning to the study itself: The cohort had two women and a few men, ages 18 to 49. Broader study findings: Donor scarcity curtailed the genetic and exposure-history diversity represented herein.

Remarks on this clone: Antigen unknown.

V shed 6 bases and J 3 bases; nucleotides not matched to a gene: 12. This CDR3 is built from 16 residues. CDR1 and CDR2 (germline): SNHLY, FYNNEI. Template for every sorted-subset replicate PCR totaled about 0.2 ug DNA, approximately 30,000 T cell genomes. In the original processing: Owing to the provision of junction-only sequences devoid of quality scores by immunoSEQ, filtering differed. Assay: immunoSEQ multiplex PCR; the TCRdb copy retains only in-frame clones and omits some. The V and J calls and clone size were taken over from that table, and D and trimming were inferred from the DNA. The sample lists 2.5 million or so clones, roughly 92% occurring once.

This rearrangement joins TRBV2 to TRBJ2-7; 9 bases are shared with TRBD2. The source material was naive CD4+ T cells sorted from blood. Subset: CD45RA+ positively selected. The receptor's source is a man aged 18 to 30 in good health. The CDR3 spells CASRTNKRGVFYEQYF. The CDR3 DNA follows: TGTGCCAGCAGGACTAACAAGCGGGGGGTTTTCTACGAGCAGTACTTC.